This passage covers 24 T cell receptor beta chains from one sample sequenced in a study of PD-1 blockade in classical Hodgkin lymphoma. The protocol was immunoSEQ multiplex PCR, while the TCRdb copy is restricted to in-frame clones and leaves out a portion. The table lists 70,000 to 85,000 clones, about 92% of them singletons. Each patient relapsed following autologous stem cell transplantation, and prior brentuximab vedotin exposure differed. The sequencing here drew on peripheral blood mononuclear cells (PBMCs), taken at baseline. These receptors came from a human donor with classical Hodgkin lymphoma.

V usage is TRBV21-1 and J usage is TRBJ1-5. TRBV21-1 is a pseudogene locus. This CDR3 comprises 14 residues. CDR3 bases: TGTGCCAGCAGCAAGACCCTGTTTGTCTCGGCCCAGCATTTT. This sequence encodes CASSKTLFVSAQHF.

The chain combines TRBV7-2 with TRBJ1-4, with 8 bases that match TRBD1. The CDR3 is 16 residues long. Germline V gene data show CDR1 as SGHTA and CDR2 as FQGNSA. V was pared by 5 bases and J by 2 bases, with 7 bases of the junction left unmatched. The CDR3, as DNA: TGTGCCAGCAGCCACGGACAGGGTATCACTAATGAAAAACTGTTTTTT. This encodes CASSHGQGITNEKLFF.

The J gene is TRBJ2-7, the V gene TRBV2, with 7 bases aligning to TRBD2. The germline CDR1 and CDR2 sequences are SNHLY and FYNNEI. Trimming took 6 bases from V and 9 from J; bases not matched to a gene: 14. This CDR3 contains 14 residues. CDR3 amino acids: CASRPGTDVAGQYF. Here the CDR3 DNA reads TGTGCCAGCAGGCCAGGGACGGATGTAGCGGGGCAGTACTTC. Full variable domain (remainder filled in from reference TRBV2 and TRBJ2-7): EPEVTQTPSHQVTQMGQEVILRCVPISNHLYFYWYRQILGQKVEFLVSFYNNEISEKSEIFDDQFSVERPDGSNFTLKIRSTKLEDSAMYFCASRPGTDVAGQYFGPGTRLTVT.

This chain links TRBV28 with TRBJ1-2, with 7 bases identical to TRBD1. V was clipped by 10 bases and J by 2 bases; unmatched bases: 10. CDR1 and CDR2 from the germline V gene are MDHEN and SYDVKM. CDR3 size: 14 residues. The CDR3 spells CAIKRTGPNYGYTF. For the CDR3, the DNA is TGTGCCATCAAACGGACAGGCCCCAACTATGGCTACACCTTC.

This clone turned up a few times. The gene calls are TRBV2 and TRBJ2-2; 8 nucleotides align to TRBD2. This CDR3 contains 16 residues. V trimming: 2 bases; J trimming: 3 bases; junction bases outside the gene matches: 5. From germline, CDR1 is SNHLY and CDR2 FYNNEI. This CDR3 reads CASSELSGSDTGELFF. The CDR3 DNA reads as TGTGCCAGCAGTGAACTAAGCGGGAGTGACACCGGGGAGCTGTTTTTT.

The rearrangement uses TRBV9 and TRBJ2-7; 8 bases line up with TRBD2. The CDR3 totals 14 residues. Per germline, CDR1 SGDLS and CDR2 YYNGEE. With 0 bases clipped from V and 3 bases from J, the junction kept 2 bases outside the gene matches. The CDR3 is CASSVAREGYEQYF. CDR3 DNA: TGTGCCAGCAGCGTAGCACGGGAGGGCTACGAGCAGTACTTC.

The genes are TRBV7-2 and TRBJ2-7; 9 bases agree with TRBD2. The CDR3 length is 17 residues. CDR1 SGHTA and CDR2 FQGNSA come from the germline V gene. The ends lost 4 bases at V and 0 bases at J; junction bases unmatched: 10. The CDR3 region has the DNA TGTGCCAGCAGCTCCGGGACTAGCCCCGAGAGCTCCTACGAGCAGTACTTC. It specifies CASSSGTSPESSYEQYF.

This sequence joins TRBV18 and TRBJ1-1; maybe TRBD1 (6 bases). The V end was cut by 3 bases, the J end by 4 bases, with 9 bases between. Germline values: CDR1 KGHSH, CDR2 LQKENI. There are 13 residues in the CDR3. The CDR3 nucleotides are TGTGCCAGCTCACCGGGACAAAGCACTGAAGCTTTCTTT. Protein: CASSPGQSTEAFF.

The chain is built from TRBV19 and TRBJ2-7; 7 bases are a match to TRBD1. Germline CDR1 reads LNHDA; CDR2 reads SQIVND (reference sequence). J gave up 2 bases and V 5 bases, and 3 bases lay outside the gene matches. The CDR3 contains 13 residues. The CDR3 here is CASSSQGAYEQYF. As DNA, the CDR3 is TGTGCCAGTAGTTCTCAGGGGGCCTACGAGCAGTACTTC.

This clone was seen a single time. J is TRBJ1-4 and V is TRBV30; 9 bases align to TRBD1. Germline V gene data show CDR1 as GTSNPN and CDR2 as SVGIG (reference sequence). The CDR3 consists of 14 residues. Trimming cost V 0 bases and J 14 bases; bases outside gene matches: 10. CDR3 coding DNA: TGTGCCTGGAGTGTAGACCGGGGACAGGGACTTCTGTTTTTT. Amino acids: CAWSVDRGQGLLFF.

The gene calls are TRBV7-2 and TRBJ2-7, with 15 bases matching TRBD2. Losses at the gene ends were 1 base for V and 1 base for J; bases not matched to a gene: 8. Germline V gene data show CDR1 as SGHTA and CDR2 as FQGNSA. The CDR3 is made up of 19 amino acids. Written as DNA, the CDR3 is TGTGCCAGCAGCTTAGTGGGACTAGCGGGAGGAAAGGATTCCTACGAGCAGTACTTC. Translation: CASSLVGLAGGKDSYEQYF. Supplemented by reference TRBV7-2 and TRBJ2-7, the full variable domain reads GAGVSQSPSNKVTEKGKDVELRCDPISGHTALYWYRQSLGQGLEFLIYFQGNSAPDKSGLPSDRFSAERTGGSVSTLTIQRTQQEDSAVYLCASSLVGLAGGKDSYEQYFGPGTRLTVT.

The chain employs TRBV7-9 and TRBJ2-5; TRBD1 aligns across 9 bases. V lost 1 base and J lost 2; bases outside the gene matches: 5. Germline CDR1 is SEHNR and CDR2 is FQNEAQ (reference sequence). This CDR3 comprises 16 residues. The CDR3 spells CASSLGRQGEQETQYF. The CDR3 nucleotides read TGTGCCAGCAGCTTAGGGCGACAGGGGGAACAAGAGACCCAGTACTTC.

V and J are TRBV27 and TRBJ2-3; TRBD1 is a possible D gene (6 bases). The CDR3 runs 13 residues. V lost 7 bases, J lost 3 bases, and 11 bases lay in between. In germline, CDR1 is MNHEY, CDR2 SMNVEV (reference sequence). The CDR3 loop is CASTRQGTDTQYF. CDR3 DNA sequence: TGTGCCAGCACCAGGCAGGGGACAGATACGCAGTATTTT.

The CDR3 DNA follows: TGTGCCAGTAGCGTGGGGGCGAACACTGAAGCTTTCTTT. It specifies CASSVGANTEAFF. The V and J genes are TRBV19 and TRBJ1-1; tentatively, D is TRBD1 (6 bases). This CDR3 has 13 residues. Germline lookup yields CDR1 LNHDA and CDR2 SQIVND (reference sequence). The ends were cut back, 6 bases at V and 1 base at J, with 9 bases in the middle.

To note about this clone: Relative to the germline gene, one junction end is altered; a read error may explain this. The CDR3 nucleotides read TGTGCCAGCAGCTTATACTTCGGTCCAGAGAGATGGCAGGGGCACTTC. Its translation: CASSLYFGPERWQGHF. The V call is TRBV7-8, the J call TRBJ2-7; D is possibly TRBD1 (6 bases). CDR1 is SGHVS, CDR2 FQNEAQ, per germline. The CDR3 has 16 residues.

The chain recombines TRBV29-1 with TRBJ1-2, with D unresolved. Trimming stripped 8 bases from V and 3 bases from J, with 13 bases between. The CDR3 totals 12 residues. The germline CDR1 and CDR2 sequences are SQVTM and ANQGSEA. This CDR3 reads CSIPGRDYGYTF. The CDR3 bases are TGCAGCATCCCGGGAAGGGACTATGGCTACACCTTC.

The chain carries TRBV28 and TRBJ2-7; weak D call: TRBD2 (5 bases). The CDR3 covers 13 residues. Germline loops: CDR1 MDHEN, CDR2 SYDVKM. V lost 6 bases and J lost 0, with 9 bases in between. The CDR3 protein is CASRVGISYEQYF. The CDR3 DNA reads as TGTGCCAGCAGGGTCGGGATCTCCTACGAGCAGTACTTC.

The V gene is TRBV5-1, the J gene TRBJ2-3; 9 bases fit TRBD2. This CDR3 has 18 residues. V gave up 4 bases and J gave up 3 bases; unmatched junction bases: 15. Germline V gives CDR1 SGHRS, CDR2 YFSETQ. The CDR3 DNA is TGCGCCAGCAGCCTTCCCGGGACTAGCTTCCCAAGTACAGATACGCAGTATTTT. It is translated as CASSLPGTSFPSTDTQYF. The full variable domain, rest sourced from reference TRBV5-1 and TRBJ2-3, is KAGVTQTPRYLIKTRGQQVTLSCSPISGHRSVSWYQQTPGQGLQFLFEYFSETQRNKGNFPGRFSGRQFSNSRSEMNVSTLELGDSALYLCASSLPGTSFPSTDTQYFGPGTRLTVL.

CDR3 DNA: TGTGCCAGCAGCCCCCTCCGGGACAGGGATTCCGAGCAGTACTTC. Translating it yields CASSPLRDRDSEQYF. The V and J genes are TRBV6-1 and TRBJ2-7, with 9 positions matching TRBD1. Trimming took 6 bases from V and 6 from J; bases not matched to a gene: 12. This CDR3 spans 15 amino acids. Germline assignment: CDR1 MNHNS and CDR2 SASEGT.

V usage is TRBV4-2 and J usage is TRBJ2-1; D may match TRBD1 or TRBD2 (5 bases each). The CDR3 spans 16 residues. The germline V gene has CDR1 LGHNA and CDR2 YNFKEQ. V lost 0 bases, J lost 8 bases, and 17 bases lay in between. The CDR3 nucleotides are TGTGCCAGCAGCCAAGAATCCGGGGCGGGTCACGATGAGCAGTTCTTC. Translated, it gives CASSQESGAGHDEQFF.

This chain joins TRBV29-1 and TRBJ2-3; TRBD2 matches 12 bases. This CDR3 comprises 18 residues. V was pared by 6 bases and J by 2 bases, with 15 bases of the junction left unmatched. The germline V gene encodes CDR1 SQVTM and CDR2 ANQGSEA. The CDR3 sequence: CSVRLAGVGPTSTDTQYF. The CDR3 nucleotides read TGCAGCGTCAGACTAGCGGGAGTAGGTCCCACCTCCACAGATACGCAGTATTTT.

The chain is built from TRBV11-2 and TRBJ1-5, with D tentatively TRBD1 (5 bases). Germline CDR1 SGHAT, CDR2 FQNNGV. This CDR3 spans 15 amino acids. Trimming removed 1 base at V and 4 bases at J, with 11 bases between. The CDR3 protein is CASSLGAQGNQPQHF. The CDR3, as DNA: TGTGCCAGCAGCTTAGGTGCTCAGGGAAATCAGCCCCAGCATTTT.

This clone has more than one count but fewer than ten. The gene calls are TRBV19 and TRBJ1-1; TRBD1 aligns across 7 bases. CDR3 size: 12 residues. Looked up from germline, CDR1 is LNHDA and CDR2 is SQIVND (reference sequence). The trim removed 5 bases at V and 5 bases at J, leaving 2 bases unmatched. The DNA of the CDR3 is TGTGCCAGTAGTCCACAGGGGACTGAAGCTTTCTTT. Its translation is CASSPQGTEAFF. The complete variable domain, with remaining parts taken from reference TRBV19 and TRBJ1-1, reads DGGITQSPKYLFRKEGQNVTLSCEQNLNHDAMYWYRQDPGQGLRLIYYSQIVNDFQKGDIAEGYSVSREKKESFPLTVTSAQKNPTAFYLCASSPQGTEAFFGQGTRLTVV.

The chain is built from TRBV27 and TRBJ2-1, with a possible D match to TRBD1 (7 bases). The CDR3 sequence is 16 residues long. Between the trimmed V and J ends, which lost 3 bases and 6 bases, there was a span of 18 bases. Germline CDR1 reads MNHEY; CDR2 reads SMNVEV (reference sequence). CDR3 region: CASSFVLSGGSNEQFF. CDR3 nucleotides: TGTGCCAGCAGTTTTGTCCTTTCAGGGGGGTCCAATGAGCAGTTCTTC.